The following is a T cell receptor delta chain sequence with its context. TCRdb's protein, taken from a much larger clone, differs from this DNA's translation at residue 5, likely owing to a read error; the protein displayed comes from the DNA. This sample was included in a study of gamma-delta T cells after stem cell transplantation. TCRdb re-called the RT-PCR reads with CATT. The sample has over 2,000 delta-chain clones; around 1.9% are singletons. Per germline, CDR1 GEAIGNYY and CDR2 EKD. V was pared by 2 bases and J by 1 base, with 10 bases of the junction left unmatched. This CDR3 contains 18 residues.

This TCR derives from a human donor. It is not recorded whose cells these are; they may come from a transplant donor. The sequenced sample consisted of gamma-delta T cells. The chain links TRDV2 to TRDJ1; 12 nucleotides match TRDD3. The CDR3 DNA follows: TGTGCCTGTGACATACTTACTGGGGGATACATTGGCACCGATAAACTCATCTTT. Translating gives CACDILTGGYIGTDKLIF.